This T cell receptor (beta chain) originates from a study of post-analysis software for immune sequencing data. Study at large: As for disease course, relapsing-remitting, secondary progressive and progressive-relapsing multiple sclerosis were all included. Study observations and caveats: Under the F measure, samples that were prepared in one batch clustered strongly together. Patients showed TRBV5-6, TRBV5-1 and TRBV20-1 among a handful of TRBV segments more frequent than in controls. In multiple sclerosis, normalized Chao1 diversity was significantly below that of controls.

The TCR beta cDNA libraries contained unique molecular identifiers. MiXCR, run by TCRdb on the PCR reads, gives a single entry per CDR3 protein. The table shows 150,000 to 200,000 distinct CDR3 sequences, with around 34% occurring only once. This CDR3 is built from 18 residues. The germline V gene encodes CDR1 MNHEY and CDR2 SVGEGT. Trimming removed 6 bases from V and 3 bases from J, with 27 bases in between. This clonotype was detected a few times. Its antigen is unidentified. This clonotype was sampled from a girl between 10 and 17 years old with multiple sclerosis. The chain combines TRBV6-2 or TRBV6-3 with TRBJ2-7, with TRBD2 as a possible D gene (5 bases). This material consisted of blood, taken after autologous hematopoietic stem cell transplantation. The CDR3 region is CASRPPPKRSVCIYEQYF. The DNA for the CDR3 is TGTGCCAGCAGACCCCCTCCCAAGCGTAGCGTTTGTATCTACGAGCAGTACTTC.